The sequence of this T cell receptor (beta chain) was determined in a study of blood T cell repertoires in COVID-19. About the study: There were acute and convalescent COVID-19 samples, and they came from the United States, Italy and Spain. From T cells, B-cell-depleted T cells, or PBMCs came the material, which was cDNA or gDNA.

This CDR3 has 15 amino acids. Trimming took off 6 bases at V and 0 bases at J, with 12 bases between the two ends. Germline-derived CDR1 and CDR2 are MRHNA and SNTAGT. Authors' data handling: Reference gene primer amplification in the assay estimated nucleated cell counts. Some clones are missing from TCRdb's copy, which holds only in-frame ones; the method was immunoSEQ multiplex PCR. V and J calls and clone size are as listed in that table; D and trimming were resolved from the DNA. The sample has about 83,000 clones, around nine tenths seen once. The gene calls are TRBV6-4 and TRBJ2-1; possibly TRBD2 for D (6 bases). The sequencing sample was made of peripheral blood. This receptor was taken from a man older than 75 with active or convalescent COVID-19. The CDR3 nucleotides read TGTGCCAGCAGCCCTAGCGCCAGCTCCTACAATGAGCAGTTCTTC. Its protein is CASSPSASSYNEQFF.